The rows below give T cell receptor beta chains drawn from one sample of a study of T cell changes during pregnancy in multiple sclerosis. The data were produced by immunoSEQ multiplex PCR, yet TCRdb's version contains in-frame clones alone and is incomplete. Among over 20,000 clones listed, approximately 87% were seen once. This material consisted of CD8+ T cells from peripheral blood mononuclear cells, taken before pregnancy. The source of these receptors is a female donor with multiple sclerosis, enrolled in a pregnancy study. Each CDR3 is given with its conserved first and last residue. A D gene is named only where the DNA matches it firmly. For some rows the clone size is stated as once, few or many, or as a class when expanded; others skip it.

TRBJ2-7 once TRBD1 TRBV5-1 CASNMGTGYYEQYF TGCGCCAGCAACATGGGGACAGGCTACTACGAGCAGTACTTC
TRBJ2-1 once - TRBV6-5 CASSYSPKRGNEQFF TGTGCCAGCAGTTACTCCCCTAAAAGGGGGAATGAGCAGTTCTTC
TRBJ1-5 - - TRBV28 CASSLWEGNPQHF TGTGCCAGCAGTTTGTGGGAGGGAAACCCCCAGCATTTT
TRBJ2-7 - - TRBV27 CASSLSRGNEQYF TGTGCCAGCAGTTTATCGCGGGGAAACGAGCAGTACTTC
TRBJ1-1 - - TRBV29-1 CSTGRARRNTEAFF TGCAGCACCGGGAGGGCCCGTAGGAACACTGAAGCTTTCTTT
TRBJ1-3 once - TRBV5-8 CASSGLVPGHPRYTIYF TGTGCCAGCAGCGGTTTGGTTCCGGGACATCCTAGATACACCATATATTTT
TRBJ1-4 - TRBD1 TRBV6-1 CASSEIPTTGGYEKLFF TGTGCCAGCAGTGAGATCCCGACGACAGGGGGCTATGAAAAACTGTTTTTT
TRBJ2-3 - TRBD2 TRBV9 CASSSDSGREDTQYF TGTGCCAGCAGCTCGGATAGCGGGAGGGAAGATACGCAGTATTTT
TRBJ2-1 - TRBD2 TRBV4-2 CASSPRTSGKYNEQFF TGTGCCAGCAGCCCCCGGACTAGCGGGAAATACAATGAGCAGTTCTTC
TRBJ2-7 medium-sized TRBD1 TRBV6-6 CASSGQGVHEQYF TGTGCCAGCAGTGGACAGGGGGTCCACGAGCAGTACTTC
TRBJ1-4 few - TRBV7-9 CASSPSDSWPNEKLFF TGTGCCAGCAGCCCCTCGGACAGCTGGCCTAATGAAAAACTGTTTTTT
TRBJ2-3 once - TRBV5-6 CASSLMGAGWTDTQYF TGTGCCAGCAGCTTGATGGGGGCCGGGTGGACAGATACGCAGTATTTT
TRBJ2-5 - TRBD1 TRBV5-6 CASSEGTGRETQYF TGTGCCAGCAGCGAGGGGACAGGGCGAGAGACCCAGTACTTC
TRBJ2-2 - - TRBV2 CASSPDGELFF TGTGCCAGCAGCCCAGACGGGGAGCTGTTTTTT
TRBJ2-4 - TRBD2 TRBV5-5 CASSFSGRAKNIQYF TGTGCCAGCAGCTTTAGCGGGAGGGCCAAAAACATTCAGTACTTC
TRBJ2-2 - TRBD1 TRBV4-3 CASSQDRQGPGELFF TGCGCCAGCAGCCAGGATAGACAGGGGCCCGGGGAGCTGTTTTTT
TRBJ2-7 - - TRBV6-5 CASSYSSGTSYEQYF TGTGCCAGCAGTTACTCGAGCGGGACATCCTACGAGCAGTACTTC
TRBJ2-7 - - TRBV6-1 CASSEMRVIGDEQYF TGTGCCAGCTCAGAAATGAGGGTGATTGGTGACGAGCAGTACTTC
TRBJ2-1 once TRBD2 TRBV2 CASMGGLGILNEQFF TGTGCCAGCATGGGGGGACTAGGCATTCTCAATGAGCAGTTCTTC
TRBJ2-1 - - TRBV7-6 CASGQGGGNEQFF TGTGCCAGCGGTCAGGGCGGTGGAAATGAGCAGTTCTTC
TRBJ2-5 - TRBD2 TRBV4-1 CASSQDLRTSGRFQETQYF TGCGCCAGCAGCCAAGATCTTCGGACTAGCGGACGCTTCCAAGAGACCCAGTACTTC
TRBJ1-1 - - TRBV10-3 CAIGRRGNTEAFF TGTGCCATCGGACGGCGGGGGAACACTGAAGCTTTCTTT
TRBJ1-2 once TRBD1 TRBV9 CASSDAGTGAINYGYTF TGTGCCAGCAGCGACGCCGGGACAGGGGCCATTAACTATGGCTACACCTTC
TRBJ1-6 - - TRBV6-1 CAIQIAGTVNSPLHF TGTGCCATCCAGATCGCAGGAACCGTGAATTCACCCCTCCACTTT
TRBJ1-3 - - TRBV19 CASSYTGLWDTIYF TGTGCCAGTAGTTATACAGGGCTTTGGGACACCATATATTTT
TRBJ2-3 once - TRBV23-1 CASSRGASDTDTQYF TGCGCCAGCAGTCGCGGGGCTAGCGACACAGATACGCAGTATTTT
TRBJ2-7 - TRBD2 TRBV6-1 CAVAGGSEQYF TGTGCGGTAGCGGGAGGTTCCGAGCAGTACTTC
TRBJ2-7 - - TRBV30 CAWSFGGNEQYF TGTGCCTGGAGTTTCGGCGGGAACGAGCAGTACTTC
TRBJ2-7 - TRBD2 TRBV7-9 CASSPRRLAFHEQYF TGTGCCAGCAGCCCCCGGAGACTAGCGTTTCACGAGCAGTACTTC
TRBJ1-1 - TRBD1 TRBV4-1 CASSQLWTGSTEAFF TGCGCCAGCAGCCAACTCTGGACAGGGAGCACTGAAGCTTTCTTT
TRBJ2-1 - - TRBV6-6 CASSYGLASGEQFF TGTGCCAGCAGTTATGGGCTAGCGAGCGGTGAGCAGTTCTTC
TRBJ2-2 - TRBD1 TRBV6-1 CASSHRGAGELFF TGTGCCAGCAGTCACAGGGGGGCCGGGGAGCTGTTTTTT
TRBJ1-1 - - TRBV6-5 CASSYSAGLNTEAFF TGTGCCAGCAGTTACTCGGCGGGCCTGAACACTGAAGCTTTCTTT
TRBJ1-1 few - TRBV5-1 CASSLSEGYTEAFF TGCGCCAGCAGCTTGAGTGAGGGTTACACTGAAGCTTTCTTT
TRBJ2-7 - - TRBV28 CASSSSFRTAPMLYEQYF TGTGCCAGCAGTTCGAGTTTCAGGACAGCGCCAATGCTCTACGAGCAGTACTTC
TRBJ2-7 - - TRBV4-3 CASSQDSSYEQYF TGCGCCAGCAGCCAAGACAGCTCCTACGAGCAGTACTTC
TRBJ1-4 once - TRBV27 CASSFSAPLNEKLFF TGTGCCAGCAGTTTTTCAGCGCCCTTAAATGAAAAACTGTTTTTT
TRBJ2-3 medium-sized - TRBV6-4 CASSDSAGSTDTQYF TGTGCCAGCAGTGACTCGGCGGGAAGCACAGATACGCAGTATTTT
TRBJ2-1 - - TRBV5-1 CASSLDGGGEQFF TGCGCCAGCAGCTTGGACGGGGGAGGTGAGCAGTTCTTC
TRBJ2-7 - - TRBV19 CASSSGYEQYF TGTGCCAGTAGTTCAGGGTACGAGCAGTACTTC
TRBJ2-1 - - TRBV15 CATSRAPETYNEQFF TGTGCCACCAGCAGAGCCCCTGAGACCTACAATGAGCAGTTCTTC
TRBJ1-2 - - TRBV5-4 CASSLMEANYGYTF TGTGCCAGCAGCTTGATGGAGGCTAACTATGGCTACACCTTC
TRBJ2-3 - TRBD2 TRBV4-3 CASSEGLAGLSTDTQYF TGCGCCAGCAGCGAAGGACTAGCGGGTCTTAGCACAGATACGCAGTATTTT
TRBJ2-1 - - TRBV27 CASSLFSDSYNEQFF TGTGCCAGCAGTTTATTTAGCGATTCCTACAATGAGCAGTTCTTC
TRBJ2-7 few - TRBV5-1 CASSPHLGSSYEQYF TGCGCCAGCAGTCCCCACCTGGGCAGCTCCTACGAGCAGTACTTC
TRBJ2-1 - TRBD1 TRBV27 CASTSIHSTGVAYNEQFF TGTGCCAGCACCTCGATCCATTCGACAGGGGTCGCCTACAATGAGCAGTTCTTC
TRBJ1-4 - - TRBV11-2 CASSFVVEKLFF TGTGCCAGCAGCTTTGTAGTCGAAAAACTGTTTTTT
TRBJ2-1 - TRBD2 TRBV6-1 CASSPTSEIYNEQFF TGTGCCAGCAGTCCGACTAGCGAGATATACAATGAGCAGTTCTTC
TRBJ2-7 once TRBD2 TRBV27 CASSFGLAGTYEQYF TGTGCCAGCAGTTTTGGGCTAGCGGGAACCTACGAGCAGTACTTC
TRBJ2-7 - TRBD2 TRBV27 CASGGPGSGSYEQYF TGTGCCAGCGGTGGCCCCGGAAGCGGGAGCTACGAGCAGTACTTC